A single sample is the source of the 17 T cell receptor beta chains below, sequenced in a study of T cells in Graves' hyperthyroidism and ophthalmopathy. RNA transcripts were the template for amplifying TCR beta CDR3 regions. The HTBI primer set was used in a first-round RT-PCR of the TCR CDR3. MiXCR, run by TCRdb on the multiplex PCR reads, gives a single entry per CDR3 protein. Of fewer than 400,000 distinct CDR3 sequences in the sample, 16% were seen once. Material for sequencing was blood. These receptors came from a young man with Graves' hyperthyroidism.

This clonotype was seen more than once but under ten times. The chain uses TRBV9 and TRBJ2-5; D uncertain. The CDR3 spans 15 residues. Germline CDR1 is SGDLS and CDR2 is YYNGEE. The germline V and J ends were trimmed by 1 base and 2 bases, with 12 bases remaining between them. The CDR3 loop is CASSVSPGRQETQYF. CDR3 sequence (DNA): TGTGCCAGCAGCGTAAGTCCCGGGCGGCAAGAGACCCAGTACTTC.

The CDR3 here is CAWSGDSGELFF. The DNA of the CDR3 is TGTGCCTGGAGTGGCGACAGCGGGGAGCTGTTTTTT. The gene calls are TRBV30 and TRBJ2-2; D is perhaps TRBD1 (5 bases). Germline CDR1 GTSNPN, CDR2 SVGIG (reference sequence). This CDR3 is built from 12 residues. V was shortened by 1 base and J by 7 bases, with 7 bases between the two germline ends.

The sample holds many counts of this clonotype. The chain has TRBV28 and TRBJ2-7, with a weak D call TRBD2 (5 bases). This CDR3 spans 15 amino acids. The germline V gene encodes CDR1 MDHEN and CDR2 SYDVKM. V was shortened by 4 bases and J by 7 bases, with 20 bases between the two germline ends. The CDR3 here is CASSSHGGQPGEQYF. CDR3 DNA sequence: TGTGCCAGCAGTTCACATGGAGGTCAGCCGGGTGAGCAGTACTTC.

The chain uses TRBV13 and TRBJ2-1; TRBD2 matches at 16 bases. This CDR3 has 17 residues. Germline-derived CDR1 and CDR2 are PRHDT and FYEKMQ (reference sequence). The trim removed 5 bases at V and 7 bases at J, leaving 8 bases unmatched. CDR3 in amino acids: CASSQKGLAGGGNEQFF. The CDR3 DNA reads TGTGCCAGCAGCCAGAAGGGACTAGCGGGAGGGGGGAATGAGCAGTTCTTC.

CDR3: CASASAGYYNEQFF. In DNA, the CDR3 is TGTGCCAGCGCTTCGGCGGGATACTACAATGAGCAGTTCTTC. The genes are TRBV7-9 and TRBJ2-1; tentatively, D is TRBD2 (6 bases). The CDR3 is 14 residues long. Germline CDR1 reads SEHNR; CDR2 reads FQNEAQ (reference sequence). Trimming pared 8 bases from V and 3 bases from J, leaving 14 bases between.

This clonotype was seen repeatedly, ten times or more. V usage is TRBV27 and J usage is TRBJ2-1; the D gene is possibly TRBD2 (5 bases). The CDR3 is 15 amino acids. The ends were cut back, 3 bases at V and 8 bases at J, with 17 bases in the middle. Per the germline V gene, CDR1 is MNHEY and CDR2 is SMNVEV (reference sequence). This CDR3 is CASSLSRASLDEQFF. The CDR3, as DNA: TGTGCCAGCAGTTTGTCGCGGGCTAGCCTCGATGAGCAGTTCTTC.

This clonotype was counted at least ten times. This chain connects TRBV28 to TRBJ1-2; no reliable D call. Trimming removed 6 bases from V and 2 bases from J, with 22 bases in between. The CDR3 extends over 17 amino acids. CDR1 and CDR2 (germline): MDHEN, SYDVKM. CDR3 residues: CASSPPGQGSRNYGYTF. The CDR3 DNA sequence: TGTGCCAGCAGCCCACCGGGCCAAGGGTCGCGCAACTATGGCTACACCTTC.

As concerns this clonotype: A much larger clone is a single base away; this may be a read error. V gene TRBV15 combines with J gene TRBJ2-3; D is ambiguous. Germline loops: CDR1 LNHNV, CDR2 YYDKDF (reference sequence). This CDR3 comprises 15 residues. The CDR3 nucleotides read TGTGCCGCCAGCCCCGGTTTTCGCAGCACAGATACGCAGTATTTT. It is translated as CAASPGFRSTDTQYF.

This clonotype was detected ten times or more. The CDR3 sequence is CASSLRGHGYTF. DNA for the CDR3: TGTGCCAGCAGCCTCCGCGGGCATGGCTACACCTTC. The chain is built from TRBV12-3 or TRBV12-4 and TRBJ1-2; D is uncertain. Trimming removed 6 bases from V and 6 bases from J, with 11 bases in between. This CDR3 is 12 amino acids long.

This clonotype was detected only a few times. The V and J genes are TRBV19 and TRBJ1-5, with unresolved D. CDR3 length equals 16 residues. V shed 5 bases and J shed 2 bases, with 16 bases lying between them. From germline, CDR1 is LNHDA and CDR2 SQIVND (reference sequence). CDR3 in DNA: TGTGCCAGTAGTTCCGGTAACCCTGGGGGCAATCAGCCCCAGCATTTT. Encoded protein: CASSSGNPGGNQPQHF.

This sequence joins TRBV20-1 and TRBJ2-3; a weak D match, TRBD2 (5 bases). The ends were cut back, 4 bases at V and 5 bases at J, with 13 bases in the middle. Germline V gene lookup returns CDR1 DFQATT and CDR2 SNEGSKA (reference sequence). The CDR3 length is 13 residues. CDR3 in amino acids: CSAKTPGIDTQYF. CDR3 in DNA: TGCAGTGCTAAGACCCCGGGGATAGATACGCAGTATTTT.

This clonotype has more than one count but fewer than ten. This chain connects TRBV30 to TRBJ2-7; D gene ambiguous. CDR1 is GTSNPN, CDR2 SVGIG, per germline (reference sequence). The V gene lost 0 bases and the J gene lost 4 bases, with 16 bases spanning the gap. The CDR3 covers 15 residues. The CDR3 here is CAWSVWAGTRYEQYF. For the CDR3, the DNA is TGTGCCTGGAGTGTTTGGGCCGGAACGCGATACGAGCAGTACTTC.

This clonotype has a count of ten or more. This chain uses TRBV20-1 with TRBJ2-7; weak D call: TRBD2 (5 bases). CDR1 is DFQATT and CDR2 is SNEGSKA in the germline V gene (reference sequence). V lost 3 bases and J 6 bases, leaving 12 bases between the germline ends. The CDR3 consists of 12 residues. DNA of the CDR3: TGCAGTGCTAGCGGGATGAATGCCGAGCAGTACTTC. This sequence encodes CSASGMNAEQYF.

This clonotype appeared many times. The V gene is TRBV30, the J gene TRBJ2-3; D call uncertain. The germline V and J ends were trimmed by 5 bases and 1 base, with 7 bases remaining between them. This CDR3 has 12 amino acids. Germline CDR1 GTSNPN, CDR2 SVGIG (reference sequence). The CDR3 DNA reads as TGTGCCTGGTCCCAGGGCACAGATACGCAGTATTTT. This gives the protein CAWSQGTDTQYF. Filled out from reference TRBV30 and TRBJ2-3, the complete variable domain reads SQTIHQWPATLVQPVGSPLSLECTVEGTSNPNLYWYRQAAGRGLQLLFYSVGIGQISSEVPQNLSASRPQDRQFILSSKKLLLSDSGFYLCAWSQGTDTQYFGPGTRLTVL.

This clonotype has just a few counts. The chain carries TRBV12-5 and TRBJ2-1, with TRBD2 matching over 10 bases. The CDR3 is made up of 15 amino acids. Germline V CDR1 and CDR2: LGHNT, FRNRAP. V shed 5 bases and J 4 bases; nucleotides not matched to a gene: 5. This CDR3 is CASGPGLALYNEQFF. CDR3 coding DNA: TGTGCTAGTGGTCCGGGACTAGCGTTATACAATGAGCAGTTCTTC.

At least ten counts were recorded for this clonotype. The rearrangement uses TRBV10-2 and TRBJ2-1; TRBD1 agrees at 10 bases. CDR1 and CDR2 from the germline V gene are WSHSY and SAAADI. V shed 4 bases and J 9 bases; nucleotides not matched to a gene: 3. This CDR3 has 13 residues. For the CDR3, the DNA is TGCGCCAGCAGTGTGACAGGGGGCGGTGAGCAGTTCTTC. It is translated as CASSVTGGGEQFF.

The table lists this clonotype with many counts. This chain links TRBV7-3 with TRBJ2-1; 10 nucleotides match TRBD2. Germline V gene lookup returns CDR1 SGHTA and CDR2 FQGTGA. The CDR3 consists of 15 residues. V shed 5 bases and J 7 bases; nucleotides not matched to a gene: 8. This CDR3 reads CASSKTSGTVNEQFF. The CDR3 DNA sequence: TGTGCCAGCAGCAAAACTAGCGGGACTGTAAATGAGCAGTTCTTC.